What follows is one T cell receptor beta chain and its context. Using immunoSEQ multiplex PCR, the repertoire was profiled, and TCRdb retains in-frame clones only, with some absent. The sample comprises approximately 500,000 clones, about 88% of which are singletons, and 0.75% to 0.9% rests with the top ten. This entry is derived from a study of blood T cell repertoires in COVID-19. Input material: peripheral blood. The sequence derives from a man between 18 and 29 years old with COVID-19, enrolled during active disease.

Written as DNA, the CDR3 is TGTGCCAGCAGGGGGACAGGGGGCCTGAACACTGAAGCTTTCTTT. Translated, it gives CASRGTGGLNTEAFF. The V and J genes are TRBV6-5 and TRBJ1-1, with TRBD1 matching over 12 bases. J lost 0 bases, V lost 6 bases, and 2 bases had no gene match. This CDR3 comprises 15 residues. CDR1 and CDR2 from the germline V gene are MNHEY and SVGAGI.